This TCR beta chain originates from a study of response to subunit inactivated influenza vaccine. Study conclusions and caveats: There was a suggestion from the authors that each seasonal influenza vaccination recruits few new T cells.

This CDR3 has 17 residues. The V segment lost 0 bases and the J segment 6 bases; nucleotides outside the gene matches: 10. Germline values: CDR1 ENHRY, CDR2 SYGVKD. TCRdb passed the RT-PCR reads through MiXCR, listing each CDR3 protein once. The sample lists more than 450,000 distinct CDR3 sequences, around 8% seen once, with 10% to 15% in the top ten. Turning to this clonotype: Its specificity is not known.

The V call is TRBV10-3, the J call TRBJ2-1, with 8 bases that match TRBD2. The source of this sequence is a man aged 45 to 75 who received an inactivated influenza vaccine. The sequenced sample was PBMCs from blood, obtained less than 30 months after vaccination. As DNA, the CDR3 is TGTGCCATCAGTGAGTCCTCTCAGAGCGGGAGTCTCAATGAGCAGTTCTTC. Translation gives CAISESSQSGSLNEQFF.